Presented here are 2 T cell receptor beta chains from one specimen sequenced in a study of blood T cell repertoires in COVID-19. Here immunoSEQ multiplex PCR was the method, and the copy in TCRdb shows in-frame clones only, minus some. The sample comprises more than 200,000 clones, 85% to 90% of which are singletons, and approximately 1.7% rests with the top ten. Sequencing input: PBMCs or T cells enriched from blood (not recorded which). These TCRs come from a woman aged 50 to 60 who had recovered from COVID-19.

The chain uses TRBV7-9 and TRBJ2-7; 8 nucleotides line up with TRBD2. V dropped 4 bases and J dropped 2; count of bases not matched to a gene: 10. The CDR3 is made up of 16 amino acids. Germline CDR1 SEHNR, CDR2 FQNEAQ (reference sequence). The CDR3 coding sequence is TGTGCCAGCAGCTCAACCGGGACTAGTAGCCCCTACGAGCAGTACTTC. The encoded protein is CASSSTGTSSPYEQYF.

V gene TRBV2 combines with J gene TRBJ2-7, with a possible D match to TRBD2 (6 bases). V was cut by 7 bases and J by 5 bases, with 21 bases left in between. Germline CDR1 reads SNHLY; CDR2 reads FYNNEI. This CDR3 contains 15 residues. CDR3 protein: CASNFAGRVNNEQYF. The CDR3, as DNA: TGTGCCAGCAACTTTGCGGGACGAGTAAATAACGAGCAGTACTTC.